A single sample is the source of the 30 T cell receptor beta chains below, sequenced in a study of blood T cells in healthy people across ages. Through a sample-barcoded 5' primer and a J-beta primer mix, a second PCR was run for roughly 6 to 12 cycles. TCRdb fed the 5' RACE reads into MiXCR, producing one record per CDR3 protein. Seen here are around 800,000 distinct CDR3 sequences, roughly 50% observed once, and the top ten hold about 38%. Sequencing was performed on blood. Receptor source: a man older than 75 in good health.

This clonotype has more than one count but fewer than ten. The gene calls are TRBV29-1 and TRBJ2-3; no definite D call. V was cut by 7 bases and J by 1 base, with 9 bases left in between. Germline V CDR1 and CDR2: SQVTM, ANQGSEA. This CDR3 comprises 12 residues. In DNA form, the CDR3 reads TGCAGCGAACTAAGCGGCACAGATACGCAGTATTTT. As protein: CSELSGTDTQYF.

The chain combines TRBV7-3 with TRBJ2-3; possibly TRBD2 for D (6 bases). This CDR3 comprises 15 residues. CDR1 is SGHTA, CDR2 FQGTGA, per germline. V was pared by 3 bases and J by 0 bases, with 10 bases between. The CDR3 loop is CASSLGLGSTDTQYF. CDR3 bases: TGTGCCAGCAGCTTGGGACTGGGTAGCACAGATACGCAGTATTTT.

The rearrangement links TRBV5-1 to TRBJ1-2; D not certain. CDR3 size: 13 residues. Per germline, CDR1 SGHRS and CDR2 YFSETQ. Trimming removed 1 base from V and 2 bases from J, with 6 bases in between. The CDR3 bases are TGCGCCAGCAGCTTGCAGTACAACTATGGCTACACCTTC. It translates to CASSLQYNYGYTF.

This chain connects TRBV6-5 to TRBJ1-1; unclear D gene. The germline V gene has CDR1 MNHEY and CDR2 SVGAGI. Trimming took 0 bases from V and 0 from J, leaving 2 bases between them. The CDR3 is 13 residues long. The CDR3 protein is CASSYSMNTEAFF. CDR3 nucleotide sequence: TGTGCCAGCAGTTACTCGATGAACACTGAAGCTTTCTTT.

CDR3 DNA: TGTGCCAGCAGCCGCCTTACAGGAAAATCCTCCTACGAGCAGTACTTC. Its translation: CASSRLTGKSSYEQYF. V and J are TRBV6-6 and TRBJ2-7; D perhaps matches TRBD1 (5 bases). The V end was cut by 6 bases, the J end by 0 bases, with 18 bases between. CDR3 length: 16 amino acids. Germline V lookup: CDR1 MNHNY, CDR2 SVGAGI (reference sequence).

This clonotype was seen a few times. The gene calls are TRBV6-2 or TRBV6-3 and TRBJ2-6; D is unresolved. The CDR3 runs to 17 residues. The V and J ends lost 0 bases and 0 bases respectively, with 9 bases between them. Germline loops: CDR1 MNHEY, CDR2 SVGEGT. The DNA for the CDR3 is TGTGCCAGCAGTTACTCGGGTAGCCTCTCTGGGGCCAACGTCCTGACTTTC. Translating gives CASSYSGSLSGANVLTF.

The rearrangement links TRBV29-1 to TRBJ2-5, with D possibly TRBD1 on 6 matching bases. Trimming shortened V by 6 bases and J by 1 base, and 18 bases separated the two germline ends. CDR1 is SQVTM, CDR2 ANQGSEA, per germline. This CDR3 region has 15 residues. This CDR3 reads CSVGQGLSLQETQYF. As DNA, the CDR3 is TGCAGCGTGGGTCAGGGGTTAAGCCTCCAAGAGACCCAGTACTTC.

The chain has TRBV6-5 and TRBJ2-4; D not certain. There are 11 residues in the CDR3. The V gene's germline CDR1 is MNHEY and CDR2 SVGAGI. The V gene lost 4 bases and the J gene lost 5 bases, with 3 bases spanning the gap. CDR3 DNA sequence: TGTGCCAGCAGTTCGGAAAACATTCAGTACTTC. Amino acid sequence: CASSSENIQYF.

This clonotype showed up just a few times. The chain recombines TRBV25-1 with TRBJ2-7; 14 nucleotides align to TRBD2. V trimming: 3 bases; J trimming: 2 bases; junction bases outside the gene matches: 15. CDR3 size: 20 residues. Germline V gene data show CDR1 as MGHDK and CDR2 as SYGVNS. The CDR3: CASSDLRTSGRIDRTYEQYF. The CDR3 DNA is TGTGCCAGCAGTGACCTCCGGACTAGCGGGAGGATCGATCGTACCTACGAGCAGTACTTC.

This sequence joins TRBV20-1 and TRBJ1-2, with 9 bases matching TRBD1. The V segment lost 6 bases and the J segment 6 bases; nucleotides outside the gene matches: 5. This CDR3 has 12 residues. The germline V gene has CDR1 DFQATT and CDR2 SNEGSKA (reference sequence). CDR3 sequence (DNA): TGCAGTGCAAGACAGGGGGTTGATGGCTACACCTTC. Residues: CSARQGVDGYTF.

The sample holds one count of this clonotype. The chain joins TRBV11-3 to TRBJ2-5; possibly TRBD2 for D (5 bases). Trimming took 1 base from V and 7 from J, leaving 10 bases between them. The CDR3 has 13 amino acids. Per germline, CDR1 SGHNT and CDR2 YENEEA. The CDR3 region has the DNA TGTGCCAGCAGCTTAGGTCCCGGGGTGACCCAGTACTTC. Translation: CASSLGPGVTQYF. Based on the CDR3 plus reference TRBV11-3 and TRBJ2-5, the full variable domain is EAGVVQSPRYKIIEKKQPVAFWCNPISGHNTLYWYLQNLGQGPELLIRYENEEAVDDSQLPKDRFSAERLKGVDSTLKIQPAELGDSAVYLCASSLGPGVTQYFGPGTRLLVL.

The V gene is TRBV7-2, the J gene TRBJ2-5; TRBD2 agrees at 9 bases. Per the germline V gene, CDR1 is SGHTA and CDR2 is FQGNSA. CDR3 length equals 17 residues. The V and J ends lost 0 bases and 1 base, in that order; junction bases with no gene match: 6. CDR3 in DNA: TGTGCCAGCAGCTTAGCGTCTAGCGGGACGAGCCAAGAGACCCAGTACTTC. Translating gives CASSLASSGTSQETQYF.

The chain combines TRBV5-1 with TRBJ2-3; tentative D call: TRBD1 (5 bases). The CDR3 runs to 15 residues. Trimming took off 3 bases at V and 3 bases at J, with 14 bases between the two ends. CDR1 and CDR2 from the germline V gene are SGHRS and YFSETQ. In nucleotides, the CDR3 is TGCGCCAGCAGCTCGGCCAGGGTTAGAACAGATACGCAGTATTTT. The encoded protein is CASSSARVRTDTQYF.

This rearrangement joins TRBV5-1 to TRBJ1-2, with D perhaps TRBD1 (5 bases). The V gene lost 6 bases and the J gene lost 4 bases, with 16 bases spanning the gap. Germline assignment: CDR1 SGHRS and CDR2 YFSETQ. CDR3 size: 14 residues. The CDR3 DNA sequence: TGCGCCAGCACCCCCCGGCGACAGCCCTATGGCTACACCTTC. Amino acids: CASTPRRQPYGYTF.

The genes are TRBV11-2 and TRBJ2-7; 11 nucleotides agree with TRBD2. The CDR3 covers 18 residues. V shed 1 base and J 0 bases; nucleotides not matched to a gene: 8. CDR1 SGHAT and CDR2 FQNNGV come from the germline V gene. CDR3 sequence: CASSLAWTSGWSSYEQYF. The CDR3 DNA follows: TGTGCCAGCAGCTTAGCTTGGACTAGCGGGTGGAGCTCCTACGAGCAGTACTTC.

J is TRBJ2-7 and V is TRBV20-1; 8 bases map to TRBD2. Trimming cost V 1 base and J 2 bases; bases outside gene matches: 10. The germline gives CDR1 DFQATT, CDR2 SNEGSKA (reference sequence). CDR3 size: 16 residues. The CDR3, as DNA: TGCAGTGCTAGAGCCGCAACCGGGACTAGGCCCTACGAGCAGTACTTC. Encoded protein: CSARAATGTRPYEQYF.

The chain employs TRBV6-6 and TRBJ1-2, with D possibly TRBD1 on 5 matching bases. V was cut by 2 bases and J by 0 bases, with 10 bases left in between. CDR1 and CDR2 (germline): MNHNY, SVGAGI (reference sequence). This CDR3 is 15 amino acids long. In nucleotides, the CDR3 is TGTGCCAGCAGTTACGGGGCAGGGACTAACTATGGCTACACCTTC. It encodes CASSYGAGTNYGYTF.

The J gene is TRBJ1-6, the V gene TRBV6-5; D is undetermined. CDR1 is MNHEY, CDR2 SVGAGI, per germline. V was shortened by 6 bases and J by 13 bases, with 16 bases between the two germline ends. CDR3 length: 13 residues. Written as DNA, the CDR3 is TGTGCCAGCAGCTACACACAACTCCTCCCCCTCCACTTT. It is translated as CASSYTQLLPLHF.

This CDR3 is CASSRTDNEQYF. In DNA form, the CDR3 reads TGTGCCAGCTCCCGGACAGACAATGAGCAGTACTTC. The gene calls are TRBV7-8 and TRBJ2-5; the D gene is possibly TRBD1 (6 bases). This CDR3 region has 12 residues. CDR1 SGHVS and CDR2 FQNEAQ come from the germline V gene. Between the trimmed V and J ends, which lost 8 bases and 11 bases, there was a span of 18 bases.

The chain employs TRBV18 and TRBJ2-7; 7 nucleotides line up with TRBD2. The J call may be in error: the DNA end matches TRBJ2-5 better. CDR3 length: 13 amino acids. Germline V gene sequence: CDR1 KGHSH, CDR2 LQKENI. The CDR3 protein is CASSPKGGETQYF. DNA of the CDR3: TGTGCCAGCTCACCAAAGGGAGGGGAGACCCAGTACTTC.

As concerns this clonotype: One end of the junction is discordant with germline, which a read error may explain. The genes are TRBV7-7 and TRBJ1-3; 12 bases are shared with TRBD1. Per germline, CDR1 SSHAT and CDR2 FNYEAQ (reference sequence). The length of the CDR3 is 16 residues. CDR3 loop: CASSPGQGAGGNTIYF. DNA for the CDR3: TGTGCTAGCAGCCCGGGACAGGGGGCAGGCGGAAACACCATATATTTT.

This clonotype occurred a few times. The chain employs TRBV20-1 and TRBJ1-2; 9 positions match TRBD1. The CDR3 contains 16 residues. Per the germline V gene, CDR1 is DFQATT and CDR2 is SNEGSKA (reference sequence). The V segment lost 1 base and the J segment 3 bases; nucleotides outside the gene matches: 9. The CDR3 DNA reads TGCAGTGCTAGAGCGCCGACGGACAGGGGATACTATGGCTACACCTTC. Amino acids: CSARAPTDRGYYGYTF.

The V gene is TRBV11-2, the J gene TRBJ1-4; possible D gene TRBD1, 6 bases. Germline V gene lookup returns CDR1 SGHAT and CDR2 FQNNGV. The CDR3 runs 12 residues. The germline V and J ends were trimmed by 5 bases and 10 bases, with 11 bases remaining between them. CDR3 amino acids: CASSPIGGKLFF. The CDR3, as DNA: TGTGCCAGCAGCCCTATAGGGGGAAAACTGTTTTTT.

The J gene is TRBJ2-5, the V gene TRBV13, with 9 bases lining up with TRBD2. This CDR3 is 16 amino acids long. J gave up 2 bases and V 5 bases, and 9 bases lay outside the gene matches. CDR1 and CDR2 from the germline V gene are PRHDT and FYEKMQ (reference sequence). Here the CDR3 reads CASSLWASGMQETQYF. The CDR3 DNA follows: TGTGCCAGCAGCCTGTGGGCTAGCGGGATGCAAGAGACCCAGTACTTC.

This clonotype was detected a few times. This chain links TRBV2 with TRBJ2-3, with a tentative D call TRBD2 (6 bases). V was shortened by 7 bases and J by 3 bases, with 20 bases between the two germline ends. Germline CDR1 SNHLY, CDR2 FYNNEI. The CDR3 covers 16 residues. The CDR3 here is CASILSLGLGTDTQYF. CDR3 nucleotide sequence: TGTGCCAGCATCCTCTCGTTGGGACTTGGGACAGATACGCAGTATTTT.

The chain recombines TRBV29-1 with TRBJ2-3, with a tentative D call TRBD1 (6 bases). The CDR3 is made up of 16 amino acids. V lost 7 bases, J lost 5 bases, and 25 bases lay in between. In germline, CDR1 is SQVTM, CDR2 ANQGSEA. The CDR3 loop reads CSAHTTGFSLKDTQYF. CDR3 nucleotide sequence: TGCAGCGCCCACACCACAGGGTTCAGTTTAAAAGATACGCAGTATTTT.

The V gene is TRBV7-2, the J gene TRBJ2-7, with 7 bases matching TRBD2. Germline loops: CDR1 SGHTA, CDR2 FQGNSA. The CDR3 totals 14 residues. Germline trimming cut 5 bases from V and 5 bases from J; bases unmatched to any gene: 9. The CDR3 nucleotides read TGTGCCAGCAGCGTAAACGGGAGGTTCAACGAGCAGTACTTC. Its protein is CASSVNGRFNEQYF. The whole variable domain, filled in from reference TRBV7-2 and TRBJ2-7, reads GAGVSQSPSNKVTEKGKDVELRCDPISGHTALYWYRQSLGQGLEFLIYFQGNSAPDKSGLPSDRFSAERTGGSVSTLTIQRTQQEDSAVYLCASSVNGRFNEQYFGPGTRLTVT.

This clonotype was picked up a small number of times. The V gene is TRBV7-2, the J gene TRBJ2-3; possible D gene TRBD2, 6 bases. V lost 7 bases and J lost 7, with 18 bases in between. CDR1 is SGHTA, CDR2 FQGNSA, per germline. The CDR3 loop spans 14 amino acids. As DNA, the CDR3 is TGTGCCAGCAACCCCAGGACCGGAGGGTATACGCAGTATTTT. This codes for CASNPRTGGYTQYF.

The chain joins TRBV11-2 to TRBJ1-2; 12 bases match TRBD1. With V trimmed by 3 bases and J by 8 bases, 13 bases remained unmatched. The length of the CDR3 is 17 residues. CDR1 and CDR2 from the germline V gene are SGHAT and FQNNGV. The CDR3 region is CASSFPGQGARGPGYTF. The CDR3, as DNA: TGTGCCAGCAGCTTTCCGGGACAGGGGGCCCGAGGCCCGGGCTACACCTTC. Full variable domain (rest looked up from reference TRBV11-2 and TRBJ1-2): EAGVAQSPRYKIIEKRQSVAFWCNPISGHATLYWYQQILGQGPKLLIQFQNNGVVDDSQLPKDRFSAERLKGVDSTLKIQPAKLEDSAVYLCASSFPGQGARGPGYTFGSGTRLTVV.

Regarding this clonotype: Germline is not matched at one junction end, which may reflect a read error. J is TRBJ1-5 and V is TRBV14; D call uncertain. The CDR3 runs 16 residues. CDR1 and CDR2 (germline): SGHDN, FVKESK. The CDR3 region has the DNA TGTGCCAGCAGCCAAGACAAGATCTATAGCAACCAGCCCCAGCATTTT. Residues: CASSQDKIYSNQPQHF.